The present TCR beta chain was sequenced within a study of blood T cell repertoires in COVID-19. The germline gives CDR1 SGHNT, CDR2 YYREEE (reference sequence). V lost 1 base and J 2 bases, leaving 10 bases between the germline ends. The CDR3 totals 14 residues. Source study methods: Reference gene primer amplification gave estimated nucleated cell counts. The protocol was immunoSEQ multiplex PCR, while the TCRdb copy is restricted to in-frame clones and leaves out a portion. V and J calls plus clone size are reproduced from that table; the DNA served to infer D and trimming. This sample has 250,000 to 350,000 clones, with about nine tenths found just once.

This receptor was taken from a woman aged 45 to 65 with COVID-19, enrolled during active disease. This sequence joins TRBV5-4 and TRBJ2-7, with a weak D call TRBD2 (6 bases). The sample was peripheral blood. Here the CDR3 reads CASSLRERTYEQYF. In DNA, the CDR3 is TGTGCCAGCAGCTTGCGGGAGAGAACCTACGAGCAGTACTTC. The full variable domain, its missing parts supplied by reference TRBV5-4 and TRBJ2-7, is ETGVTQSPTHLIKTRGQQVTLRCSSQSGHNTVSWYQQALGQGPQFIFQYYREEENGRGNFPPRFSGLQFPNYSSELNVNALELDDSALYLCASSLRERTYEQYFGPGTRLTVT.